One TCR beta chain is described in this entry. This record belongs to a study of cytomegalovirus exposure and HLA in healthy donors. Amplification used 60 Vbeta primers and 13 Jbeta primers. Only in-frame clones appear in the TCRdb table, and some are missing; sequencing was by immunoSEQ multiplex PCR. The sample shows tens of thousands of clones, over 55% of them seen only once. Germline lookup yields CDR1 SGHRS and CDR2 YFSETQ. V shed 5 bases and J 6 bases; nucleotides not matched to a gene: 15. This CDR3 region has 16 residues. The rearrangement uses TRBV5-1 and TRBJ1-2; 8 bases map to TRBD1. The sequence derives from a boy younger than 18 in good health and CMV-seropositive. The sequenced sample consisted of PBMCs. CDR3 loop: CASRVQTGEIRDGYTF. The CDR3 DNA reads TGCGCCAGCAGGGTCCAGACAGGGGAGATAAGGGATGGCTACACCTTC.